This paragraph reports one TCR beta chain. These data belong to a study of blood T cells in healthy people across ages. Through a sample-barcoded 5' primer and a J-beta primer mix, a second PCR was run for roughly 6 to 12 cycles. TCRdb itself ran the 5' RACE reads through MiXCR, one entry per CDR3 protein. The profile shows over 1,200,000 distinct CDR3 sequences, 59% of them singletons. Trimming removed 6 bases at V and 7 bases at J, with 15 bases between. The length of the CDR3 is 13 residues. Per germline, CDR1 MNHEY and CDR2 SMNVEV (reference sequence). The rearrangement joins TRBV27 to TRBJ1-1; D possibly corresponds to TRBD1 (5 bases). The sequenced material came from blood. The clonotype was recovered from a young man in good health. CDR3 residues: CASSQEVQGEAFF. The CDR3 nucleotides read TGTGCCAGCAGCCAAGAGGTCCAGGGTGAAGCTTTCTTT.